These 2 T cell receptor beta chains were sequenced from one sample in a study of T cell responses to AZD1222 COVID-19 vaccine. TCRdb's table, derived via immunoSEQ multiplex PCR, lists solely in-frame clones and lacks some. This repertoire shows about 48,000 clones, about 86% found once; its top ten account for approximately 6.5%. Sequencing used peripheral blood, obtained 28 days after the second AZD1222 dose. All receptors derive from an adult who received the AZD1222 COVID-19 vaccine.

The V call is TRBV12-3 or TRBV12-4, the J call TRBJ1-2; unclear D gene. The CDR3 extends over 12 amino acids. The V gene lost 2 bases and the J gene lost 8 bases, with 9 bases spanning the gap. The CDR3 DNA sequence: TGTGCCAGCAGTTTATCCGGTTTCGGCTACACCTTC. This codes for CASSLSGFGYTF.

The chain employs TRBV3-1 (or the pseudogene TRBV3-2) and TRBJ2-3; a possible D gene is TRBD2 (5 bases). The germline V gene has CDR1 LGHDT and CDR2 YNNKEL (reference sequence). The CDR3 is 13 residues long. V was pared by 2 bases and J by 3 bases, with 6 bases between. This CDR3 reads CASSQRGTDTQYF. CDR3 coding DNA: TGTGCCAGCAGCCAACGGGGAACAGATACGCAGTATTTT.